This TCR beta chain comes out of a study of PD-1 blockade in classical Hodgkin lymphoma. General study results and limits: By C4D1, diversity of CD4+ TCRs had risen significantly, whereas that of CD8+ TCRs had not. Any patient who commenced nivolumab under 1 year after ASCT was excluded. Reports described newly diagnosed patients as having lower baseline TCR diversity than healthy donors.

Trimming left V 1 base short and J 9 bases short, with 9 bases between. Germline CDR1 is DFQATT and CDR2 is SNEGSKA (reference sequence). The CDR3 length is 11 residues. Data came from immunoSEQ multiplex PCR; TCRdb stores just in-frame clones and leaves some out. Of over 35,000 clones listed, around 82% are singletons. To note about this clone: Its antigen remains unidentified.

Each patient's relapse followed autologous stem cell transplantation, and brentuximab vedotin exposure varied. The sequencing used peripheral blood mononuclear cells (PBMCs), collected before the second cycle of nivolumab. The chain recombines TRBV20-1 with TRBJ1-1; D might be TRBD1 (5 bases). This receptor was taken from a human donor with classical Hodgkin lymphoma. In DNA, the CDR3 is TGCAGTGCTAGAGGACAGTCACAAGCTTTCTTT. Its translation is CSARGQSQAFF.